The 21 T cell receptor beta chains reported below all come from one sample, sequenced in a study of T cells in Graves' hyperthyroidism and ophthalmopathy. Template material for amplifying TCR beta CDR3 regions consisted of RNA transcripts. The study used the HTBI primer set for a first-round RT-PCR of the TCR CDR3. TCRdb independently ran MiXCR on the multiplex PCR reads; one entry per CDR3 protein. This sample has approximately 610,000 distinct CDR3 sequences; roughly 14% occur once, and the top ten carry 4% to 5.5%. The sequenced sample was blood. Every receptor here comes from a woman aged 40-49 years with Graves' ophthalmopathy.

V usage is TRBV20-1 and J usage is TRBJ2-2; 7 nucleotides match TRBD2. The CDR3 extends over 13 amino acids. Per germline, CDR1 DFQATT and CDR2 SNEGSKA (reference sequence). The CDR3 loop reads CGWASGNTGELFF. The CDR3 region has the DNA TGCGGTTGGGCTAGCGGTAACACCGGGGAGCTGTTTTTT.

This clonotype appeared many times. The chain links TRBV28 to TRBJ2-5; 7 positions agree with TRBD2. The germline V gene encodes CDR1 MDHEN and CDR2 SYDVKM. CDR3 length equals 16 residues. Unmatched junction bases numbered 9, after V lost 5 bases and J lost 0 bases. CDR3 DNA: TGTGCCAGCAGTGACCTCCTCCGGGGGGACCAAGAGACCCAGTACTTC. It codes for CASSDLLRGDQETQYF.

This clonotype was seen only once. V is TRBV7-9 and J is TRBJ2-5; either TRBD1 or TRBD2 may supply D (5 bases each). This CDR3 region has 14 residues. V was cut by 2 bases and J by 3 bases, with 10 bases left in between. Looked up from germline, CDR1 is SEHNR and CDR2 is FQNEAQ (reference sequence). The CDR3 region is CASSLSGAEETQYF. The CDR3 DNA sequence: TGTGCCAGCAGCTTATCCGGGGCTGAAGAGACCCAGTACTTC.

Many counts were recorded for this clonotype. This chain joins TRBV28 and TRBJ1-1; D call uncertain. CDR1 and CDR2 from the germline V gene are MDHEN and SYDVKM. Trimming stripped 7 bases from V and 0 bases from J, with 21 bases between. The CDR3 is made up of 17 amino acids. This CDR3 reads CASTFRTGRIMNTEAFF. The CDR3 nucleotides are TGTGCCAGCACCTTTCGGACCGGACGGATTATGAACACTGAAGCTTTCTTT.

The sample holds a few counts of this clonotype. This chain connects TRBV6-5 to TRBJ1-6; 7 positions agree with TRBD1. Germline V gene lookup returns CDR1 MNHEY and CDR2 SVGAGI. Unmatched junction bases numbered 1, after V lost 2 bases and J lost 6 bases. CDR3 length equals 14 residues. DNA of the CDR3: TGTGCCAGCAGTTACACAGGGGTTAATTCACCCCTCCACTTT. As protein: CASSYTGVNSPLHF.

This clonotype came up many times. The chain has TRBV6-5 and TRBJ2-5, with unresolved D. Trimming pared 8 bases from V and 4 bases from J, leaving 14 bases between. There are 13 residues in the CDR3. Germline CDR1 reads MNHEY; CDR2 reads SVGAGI. DNA of the CDR3: TGTGCCAGCTCCGCGGTGAACCGAGAGACCCAGTACTTC. Amino acid sequence: CASSAVNRETQYF.

This clonotype was recorded many times. The chain carries TRBV4-1 and TRBJ2-2, with a tentative D call TRBD2 (6 bases). The CDR3 is made up of 16 amino acids. Germline CDR1 reads MGHRA; CDR2 reads YSYEKL. The V and J ends lost 4 bases and 3 bases respectively, with 15 bases between them. CDR3 sequence (DNA): TGCGCCAGCAGCCCTGGGGGGAGAGCGTACACCGGGGAGCTGTTTTTT. It translates to CASSPGGRAYTGELFF.

In this sample, this clonotype turned up a few times. The chain has TRBV11-2 and TRBJ2-7; 11 bases agree with TRBD2. Germline loops: CDR1 SGHAT, CDR2 FQNNGV. The CDR3 spans 16 residues. Trimming cost V 2 bases and J 4 bases; bases outside gene matches: 7. CDR3 protein: CASSLRLTSGKYEQYF. The CDR3 nucleotides read TGTGCCAGCAGCTTACGGCTGACTAGCGGGAAATACGAGCAGTACTTC.

This chain links TRBV30 with TRBJ1-5, with D uncertain. Per germline, CDR1 GTSNPN and CDR2 SVGIG (reference sequence). The CDR3 has 16 amino acids. V was shortened by 0 bases and J by 2 bases, with 14 bases between the two germline ends. This chain's CDR3 is CAWSVGGVGRNQPQHF. CDR3 DNA sequence: TGTGCCTGGAGTGTCGGAGGCGTAGGGCGCAATCAGCCCCAGCATTTT.

The chain is built from TRBV7-9 and TRBJ1-1; no clear D. Between the trimmed V and J ends, which lost 11 bases and 4 bases, there was a span of 11 bases. Germline CDR1 and CDR2: SEHNR and FQNEAQ (reference sequence). The length of the CDR3 is 11 residues. CDR3 nucleotide sequence: TGTGCCGGTGGGCAGTTCACTGAAGCTTTCTTT. Protein: CAGGQFTEAFF.

Many counts were recorded for this clonotype. The rearrangement uses TRBV5-1 and TRBJ2-6; D might be TRBD1 or TRBD2, each matching 5 bases. The V end lost 1 base, the J end lost 2 bases, and 16 bases lay between the germline ends. Germline V gene data show CDR1 as SGHRS and CDR2 as YFSETQ. The CDR3 covers 18 residues. The CDR3 nucleotides read TGCGCCAGCAGCTTGATGAATTTTGGGACCGCTGGGGCCAACGTCCTGACTTTC. Residues: CASSLMNFGTAGANVLTF.

J is TRBJ2-5 and V is TRBV25-1; unclear D gene. CDR1 and CDR2 from the germline V gene are MGHDK and SYGVNS. Trimming shortened V by 8 bases and J by 4 bases, and 11 bases separated the two germline ends. The CDR3 is 12 residues long. The CDR3 region has the DNA TGTGCCAGCCAAGGATATGGAGAGACCCAGTACTTC. This translates into CASQGYGETQYF.

This clonotype came up many times. This sequence joins TRBV28 and TRBJ2-2; 9 nucleotides agree with TRBD2. J was trimmed by 6 bases and V by 3 bases; bases with no gene match: 8. The CDR3 is made up of 16 amino acids. Germline V gene lookup returns CDR1 MDHEN and CDR2 SYDVKM. The CDR3 DNA reads as TGTGCCAGCAGTTTTTCCCACATAGCGGGAGCCGGGGAGCTGTTTTTT. This encodes CASSFSHIAGAGELFF.

This clonotype was observed many times. The chain has TRBV7-2 and TRBJ1-1; D unclear. Germline CDR1 is SGHTA and CDR2 is FQGNSA. Trimming stripped 3 bases from V and 5 bases from J, with 16 bases between. The CDR3 has 15 residues. Here the CDR3 reads CASSFFPESRTEAFF. The CDR3 DNA sequence: TGTGCCAGCAGCTTTTTCCCGGAATCTAGGACTGAAGCTTTCTTT.

This sequence joins TRBV5-1 and TRBJ1-2; D is perhaps TRBD1 (5 bases). Trimming pared 2 bases from V and 6 bases from J, leaving 8 bases between. In germline, CDR1 is SGHRS, CDR2 YFSETQ. The CDR3 runs 12 residues. The CDR3 here is CASSFQGHGYTF. The CDR3 DNA is TGCGCCAGCAGCTTCCAGGGCCATGGCTACACCTTC.

This clonotype was seen at least ten times. The rearrangement joins TRBV27 to TRBJ1-5; possible D gene TRBD1, 5 bases. The ends were cut back, 3 bases at V and 2 bases at J, with 14 bases in the middle. Germline V gene lookup returns CDR1 MNHEY and CDR2 SMNVEV (reference sequence). There are 16 residues in the CDR3. CDR3 nucleotide sequence: TGTGCCAGCAGTTTGACGGCAGGGCCGGGCAATCAGCCCCAGCATTTT. Its translation: CASSLTAGPGNQPQHF.

This clonotype was counted at least ten times. The V gene is TRBV7-9, the J gene TRBJ1-2; D is undetermined. The CDR3 has 15 residues. Germline CDR1 is SEHNR and CDR2 is FQNEAQ (reference sequence). The V and J ends lost 4 bases and 4 bases respectively, with 16 bases between them. The CDR3 DNA sequence: TGTGCCAGCAGCTACCCCCCCACAGCTCTCTATGGCTACACCTTC. The encoded protein is CASSYPPTALYGYTF.

The genes are TRBV19 and TRBJ1-3; D call uncertain. The CDR3 is 15 residues long. In germline, CDR1 is LNHDA, CDR2 SQIVND (reference sequence). With 3 bases removed from V and 0 bases from J, the gap between germline ends came to 9 bases. The CDR3 sequence: CASSIRRSSGNTIYF. CDR3 bases: TGTGCCAGTAGTATTCGGAGGAGCTCTGGAAACACCATATATTTT.

This clonotype has a count of ten or more. The J gene is TRBJ1-2, the V gene TRBV10-3; TRBD1 agrees at 7 bases. The CDR3 covers 14 residues. J gave up 8 bases and V 0 bases, and 6 bases lay outside the gene matches. Germline V lookup: CDR1 ENHRY, CDR2 SYGVKD. The CDR3 sequence is CAISESAGGDGYTF. In nucleotides, the CDR3 is TGTGCCATCAGTGAGTCGGCAGGGGGAGACGGCTACACCTTC.

This clonotype was detected many times. This sequence joins TRBV6-5 and TRBJ1-2, with D tentatively TRBD1 (5 bases). The CDR3 has 13 residues. The V end lost 7 bases, the J end lost 8 bases, and 17 bases lay between the germline ends. Germline CDR1 is MNHEY and CDR2 is SVGAGI. The CDR3 is CASKQDRAGGYTF. DNA of the CDR3: TGTGCCAGCAAACAGGACCGAGCCGGGGGCTACACCTTC.

This clonotype has at least ten counts. This sequence joins TRBV2 and TRBJ1-2, with D perhaps matching TRBD1 (6 bases). Germline-derived CDR1 and CDR2 are SNHLY and FYNNEI. V lost 2 bases to trimming and J lost 2 bases, with 24 bases between them. CDR3 length equals 19 residues. The CDR3 nucleotides read TGTGCCAGCAGTGAATATATGACAGGTCCTCACTTACTGAACTATGGCTACACCTTC. Its translation: CASSEYMTGPHLLNYGYTF.